This TCR beta chain is drawn from a study of blood T cell repertoires in COVID-19. Study-wide background: Samples of COVID-19 (acute and convalescent) were obtained from the United States, Italy and Spain. T cells, B-cell-depleted T cells, or PBMCs supplied cDNA or gDNA.

V was pared by 5 bases and J by 9 bases, with 11 bases between. This CDR3 has 12 amino acids. Original handling: Reference gene primer amplification yielded estimated nucleated cell counts. Sequencing was performed with immunoSEQ multiplex PCR; in TCRdb, only in-frame clones are kept and a portion is missing. For V, J and clone size, that table is used; D and trimming come from the DNA. The table has approximately 150,000 clones, about 87% seen once. This TCR was sampled from a woman between 50 and 59 years old with acute or convalescent COVID-19. V usage is TRBV12-3 or TRBV12-4 and J usage is TRBJ1-5; D is undetermined. Sequencing was done on a sample of peripheral blood. The chain's CDR3 is CASSLNEGPQHF. The CDR3 DNA reads as TGTGCCAGCAGTCTTAACGAGGGGCCCCAGCATTTT.